These 8 T cell receptor beta chains share one sample of origin, sequenced in a study of T cell repertoires in cytomegalovirus infection. TCRdb re-derived calls from the reads in MiXCR, one entry per CDR3 protein. Of a few hundred thousand distinct CDR3 sequences detected, less than 30% appear once; the ten largest clones hold 13%. Sequencing was performed on PBMCs. Receptors were obtained from a human donor in good health (CMV status not recorded). Some clones in this sample may be carry-over from other donors' samples.

There are a few counts of this clonotype. The chain has TRBV19 and TRBJ1-2; D gene ambiguous. CDR1 and CDR2 from the germline V gene are LNHDA and SQIVND (reference sequence). CDR3 length: 15 residues. Trimming stripped 7 bases from V and 0 bases from J, with 15 bases between. CDR3 sequence (DNA): TGTGCCAGTACTAATAATGGGCTTACTAACTATGGCTACACCTTC. As protein: CASTNNGLTNYGYTF.

This rearrangement joins TRBV25-1 to TRBJ1-1, with a tentative D call TRBD1 (5 bases). The germline CDR1 and CDR2 sequences are MGHDK and SYGVNS. V lost 0 bases to trimming and J lost 6 bases, with 14 bases between them. This CDR3 has 15 residues. CDR3 region: CASSEYKGLAPEAFF. The CDR3 DNA reads TGTGCCAGCAGTGAATATAAGGGGCTGGCGCCTGAAGCTTTCTTT.

The chain carries TRBV4-1 and TRBJ2-3; D uncertain. Germline V gene sequence: CDR1 MGHRA, CDR2 YSYEKL. Trimming left V 1 base short and J 2 bases short, with 10 bases between. CDR3 length: 15 residues. This CDR3 is CASSQAAAHTDTQYF. CDR3 in DNA: TGCGCCAGCAGCCAAGCGGCTGCCCACACAGATACGCAGTATTTT.

In DNA form, the CDR3 reads TGTGCCAGCACCTCAGGGGGCTATGCAACTAATGAAAAACTGTTTTTT. It encodes CASTSGGYATNEKLFF. This chain uses TRBV9 with TRBJ1-4, with TRBD1 matching over 8 bases. The CDR3 has 16 residues. Germline values: CDR1 SGDLS, CDR2 YYNGEE. V lost 6 bases to trimming and J lost 0 bases; unmatched junction nucleotides: 7.

This clonotype has more than one count but fewer than ten. This chain links TRBV28 with TRBJ2-2; a weak D match, TRBD2 (6 bases). V was shortened by 5 bases and J by 4 bases, with 17 bases between the two germline ends. The CDR3 is made up of 16 amino acids. Germline values: CDR1 MDHEN, CDR2 SYDVKM. CDR3 loop: CASSLGGVPGTGELFF. The CDR3 region has the DNA TGTGCCAGCAGTCTAGGAGGGGTTCCGGGCACCGGGGAGCTGTTTTTT.

This clonotype was detected only a few times. This rearrangement joins TRBV30 to TRBJ1-1; no clear D. CDR1 and CDR2 from the germline V gene are GTSNPN and SVGIG (reference sequence). The CDR3 sequence is 12 residues long. The V and J ends lost 0 bases and 0 bases respectively, with 2 bases between them. The CDR3 loop is CAWSVMNTEAFF. As DNA, the CDR3 is TGTGCCTGGAGTGTCATGAACACTGAAGCTTTCTTT.

This clonotype was observed many times. The J gene is TRBJ2-7, the V gene TRBV7-2; D unclear. Per the germline V gene, CDR1 is SGHTA and CDR2 is FQGNSA. The CDR3 runs 13 residues. Trimming shortened V by 1 base and J by 3 bases, and 7 bases separated the two germline ends. The CDR3 DNA is TGTGCCAGCAGCTTAGGAGGAGTCTACGAGCAGTACTTC. This gives the protein CASSLGGVYEQYF.

The table lists this clonotype with a few counts. CDR3 sequence reads: CASSLDGTGPKGTEAFF. CDR3 DNA: TGCGCCAGCAGCTTGGACGGGACAGGGCCCAAAGGGACTGAAGCTTTCTTT. The rearrangement joins TRBV5-1 to TRBJ1-1; 9 bases align to TRBD1. CDR1 is SGHRS and CDR2 is YFSETQ in the germline V gene. Unmatched junction bases numbered 11, after V lost 0 bases and J lost 5 bases. This CDR3 region has 17 residues.